These T cell receptor beta chains were read from a single sample in a study of blood T cell repertoires in COVID-19. Profiling relied on immunoSEQ multiplex PCR, and the TCRdb table lists in-frame clones only, not all of them. Here the sample spans some 330,000 clones, 65% to 90% being singletons. The sequenced sample was PBMCs or T cells enriched from blood (not recorded which). The receptors shown here come from a man aged 25 to 40 who had recovered from COVID-19. Each CDR3 is given with its conserved first and last residue. Some rows mark clone size as missing; the rest say once, few, many or name a class of expanded clone.

clone_size j_call v_call cdr3_aa
once TRBJ1-2 TRBV6-6 CASSPQIPPYGYTF
NA TRBJ1-2 TRBV10-3 CAISEWSGNYGYTF
NA TRBJ2-3 TRBV28 CASSLPRSGDTQYF
NA TRBJ2-3 TRBV5-8 CASSLGQDLVDTQYF
NA TRBJ1-5 TRBV19 CASSALFSGARDNQPQHF
NA TRBJ1-2 TRBV5-6 CASSLAPRGTNYGYTF
NA TRBJ1-5 TRBV24-1 CATTGDQHF
NA TRBJ1-2 TRBV11-2 CASSTDPQGDGGYTF
NA TRBJ1-2 TRBV12-5 CASGLEWSGYTF
NA TRBJ2-7 TRBV28 CASSPIPKDSRYF
NA TRBJ2-7 TRBV23-1 CASSQRDRGQRCF
once TRBJ1-4 TRBV27 CASSLWGGNEKLFF
NA TRBJ2-5 TRBV11-2 CASSSRDRQETQYF
NA TRBJ1-5 TRBV16 CASSSYQGGSNQPQHF
NA TRBJ2-5 TRBV19 CASRPGGPSELQYF
NA TRBJ2-2 TRBV30 CAWTITGELFF
NA TRBJ1-1 TRBV13 CASSLPRGNVAKAFF
NA TRBJ2-1 TRBV5-4 CASSPSRLAGGEQFF
NA TRBJ2-5 TRBV25-1 CASSPAGIETQYF
NA TRBJ1-1 TRBV27 CASSLPGQGRPEAFF
NA TRBJ1-5 TRBV5-4 CNRGKQPQHF